Sequencing of this T cell receptor beta chain was carried out in a study of vaccination effects on CD4 cells after COVID-19. The trim removed 0 bases at V and 8 bases at J, leaving 6 bases unmatched. The CDR3 has 14 residues. Germline CDR1 reads MNHEY; CDR2 reads SVGAGI. Sequencing used immunoSEQ multiplex PCR; TCRdb keeps in-frame clones, though not all of them. The top ten clones hold approximately 5.1% of a sample with under 25,000 clones, roughly 79% of them seen once. Study conclusions and caveats: Within healthy vaccinees, only 1 of 255 vaccine-induced clones displayed cross-reactivity with common cold coronaviruses. Infection-derived and vaccine-derived clones contracted markedly late after vaccination.

As for this clone: Its antigen is not identified.

Before sequencing, viral peptide pools were used by the ViraFEST assay to expand antigen-specific CD4+ T cells. The authors isolated CD4+ T cells after around 9 days of culture. All participants had two doses of either the BNT162b2 or mRNA-1273 vaccine. Cultures had half their medium replaced with IL-2 medium on days 3 and 7. The chain recombines TRBV6-5 with TRBJ1-2, with 7 bases lining up with TRBD1. The source was CD4+ T cells from PBMCs cultured with SARS-CoV-2 spike peptides, collected after COVID-19 vaccination. The receptor comes from a human donor who received a COVID-19 vaccine. Some clones in this sample may be carry-over from other donors' samples. The DNA of the CDR3 is TGTGCCAGCAGTTACTCTAGGCAGGGGGGAGGCTACACCTTC. This codes for CASSYSRQGGGYTF.